This T cell receptor (beta chain) was recovered during a study of blood T cell repertoires in COVID-19. This CDR3 has 14 residues. Germline CDR1 and CDR2: ENHRY and SYGVKD. V was cut by 2 bases and J by 4 bases, with 8 bases left in between. Libraries were prepared by immunoSEQ multiplex PCR; TCRdb keeps only in-frame clonotypes and omits some of them. The profile covers under 200,000 clones, with 88% appearing a single time and 5.5% to 7% taken by the ten largest. The sample was peripheral blood. This clonotype was obtained from a man aged 40-55 years with active or convalescent COVID-19. The rearrangement joins TRBV10-3 to TRBJ2-2; D might be TRBD1 (5 bases). CDR3: CAISEVGPTGELFF. The CDR3 DNA sequence: TGTGCCATCAGTGAGGTGGGGCCCACCGGGGAGCTGTTTTTT.